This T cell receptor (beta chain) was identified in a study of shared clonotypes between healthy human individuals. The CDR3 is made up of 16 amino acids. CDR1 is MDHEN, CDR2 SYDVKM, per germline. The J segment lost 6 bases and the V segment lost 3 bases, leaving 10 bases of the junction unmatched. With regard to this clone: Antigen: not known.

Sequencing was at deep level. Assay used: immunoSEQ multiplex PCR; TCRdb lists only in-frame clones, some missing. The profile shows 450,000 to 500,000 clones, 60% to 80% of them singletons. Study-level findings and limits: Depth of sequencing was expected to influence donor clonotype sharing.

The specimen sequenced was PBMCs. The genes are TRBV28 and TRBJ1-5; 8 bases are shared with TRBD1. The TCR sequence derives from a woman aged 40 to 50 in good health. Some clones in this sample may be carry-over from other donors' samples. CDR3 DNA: TGTGCCAGCAGTTTGCCCCGGACAGGGCGGGCTCAGCCCCAGCATTTT. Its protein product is CASSLPRTGRAQPQHF.